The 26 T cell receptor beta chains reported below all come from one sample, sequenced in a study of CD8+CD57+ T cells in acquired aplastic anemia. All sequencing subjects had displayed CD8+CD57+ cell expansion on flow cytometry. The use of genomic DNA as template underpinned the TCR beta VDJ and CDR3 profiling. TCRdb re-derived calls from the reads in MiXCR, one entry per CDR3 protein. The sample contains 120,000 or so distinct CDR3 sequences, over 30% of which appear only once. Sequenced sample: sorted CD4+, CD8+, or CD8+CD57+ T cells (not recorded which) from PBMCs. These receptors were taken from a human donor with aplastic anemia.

The CDR3 sequence is CSVEMDNEQFF. The CDR3 bases are TGCAGCGTTGAGATGGACAATGAGCAGTTCTTC. This chain connects TRBV29-1 to TRBJ2-1; D call uncertain. V lost 3 bases, J lost 5 bases, and 5 bases lay in between. The CDR3 is 11 residues long. CDR1 SQVTM and CDR2 ANQGSEA come from the germline V gene.

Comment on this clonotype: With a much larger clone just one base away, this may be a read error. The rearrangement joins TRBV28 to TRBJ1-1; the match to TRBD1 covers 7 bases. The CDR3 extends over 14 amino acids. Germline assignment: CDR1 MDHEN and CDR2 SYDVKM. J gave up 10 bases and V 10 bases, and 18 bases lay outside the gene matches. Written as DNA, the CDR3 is TGTGCCAACAGACCATACGGACAGGTATCTGGAGCTTTCTTT. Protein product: CANRPYGQVSGAFF.

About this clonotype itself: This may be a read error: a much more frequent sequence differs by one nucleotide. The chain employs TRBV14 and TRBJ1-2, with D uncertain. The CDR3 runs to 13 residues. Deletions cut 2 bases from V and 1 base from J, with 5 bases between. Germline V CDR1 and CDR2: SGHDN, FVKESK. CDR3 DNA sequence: TGTGCCAGCAGCCAATGCATTAACTATGGCTACACCTTC. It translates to CASSQCINYGYTF. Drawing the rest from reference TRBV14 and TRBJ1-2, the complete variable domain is EAGVTQFPSHSVIEKGQTVTLRCDPISGHDNLYWYRRVMGKEIKFLLHFVKESKQDESGMPNNRFLAERTGGTYSTLKVQPAELEDSGVYFCASSQCINYGYTFGSGTRLTVV.

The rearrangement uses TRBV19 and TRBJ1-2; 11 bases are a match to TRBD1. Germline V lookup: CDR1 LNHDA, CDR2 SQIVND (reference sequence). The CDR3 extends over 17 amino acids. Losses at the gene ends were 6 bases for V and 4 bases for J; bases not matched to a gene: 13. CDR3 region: CASSWRTGGRTLYGYTF. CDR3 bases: TGTGCCAGTAGCTGGAGGACAGGGGGCCGGACACTCTATGGCTACACCTTC.

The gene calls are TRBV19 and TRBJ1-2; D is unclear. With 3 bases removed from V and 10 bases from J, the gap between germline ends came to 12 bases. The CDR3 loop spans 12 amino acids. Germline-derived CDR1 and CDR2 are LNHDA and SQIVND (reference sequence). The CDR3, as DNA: TGTGCCAGTAGTATTCAGAGCAATCACTACACCTTC. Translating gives CASSIQSNHYTF.

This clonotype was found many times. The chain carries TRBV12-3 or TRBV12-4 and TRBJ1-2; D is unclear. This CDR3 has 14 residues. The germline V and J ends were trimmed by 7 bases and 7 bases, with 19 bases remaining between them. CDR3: CASTLHTISSGYTF. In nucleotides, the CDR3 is TGTGCCAGCACCTTACATACTATATCGTCTGGCTACACCTTC.

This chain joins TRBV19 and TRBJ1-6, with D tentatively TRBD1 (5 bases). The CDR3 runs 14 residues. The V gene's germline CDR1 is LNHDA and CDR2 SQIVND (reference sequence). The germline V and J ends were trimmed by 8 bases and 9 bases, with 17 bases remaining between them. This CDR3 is CASQHQGVSSPLHF. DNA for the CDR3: TGTGCCAGTCAACACCAGGGAGTGAGTTCACCCCTCCACTTT.

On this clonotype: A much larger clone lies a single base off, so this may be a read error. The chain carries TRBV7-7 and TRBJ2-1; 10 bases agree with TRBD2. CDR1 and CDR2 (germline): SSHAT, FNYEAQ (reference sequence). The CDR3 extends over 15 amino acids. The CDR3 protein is CASSPTSGAPNEQFF. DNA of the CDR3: TGTGCTAGCAGCCCCACTAGCGGGGCCCCGAATGAGCAGTTCTTC.

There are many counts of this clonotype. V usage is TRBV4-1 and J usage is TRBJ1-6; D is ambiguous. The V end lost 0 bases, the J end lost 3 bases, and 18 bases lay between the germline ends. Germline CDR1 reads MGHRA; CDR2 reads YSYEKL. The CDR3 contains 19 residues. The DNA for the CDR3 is TGCGCCAGCAGCCAAGATCGGGGAGAGGGCTACTTCTATAATTCACCCCTCCACTTT. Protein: CASSQDRGEGYFYNSPLHF.

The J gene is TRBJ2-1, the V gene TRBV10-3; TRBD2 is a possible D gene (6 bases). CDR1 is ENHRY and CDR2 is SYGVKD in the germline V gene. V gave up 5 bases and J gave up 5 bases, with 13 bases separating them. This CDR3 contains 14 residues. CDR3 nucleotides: TGTGCCATCAGTCGTATGGGGGGAAACAATGAGCAGTTCTTC. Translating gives CAISRMGGNNEQFF.

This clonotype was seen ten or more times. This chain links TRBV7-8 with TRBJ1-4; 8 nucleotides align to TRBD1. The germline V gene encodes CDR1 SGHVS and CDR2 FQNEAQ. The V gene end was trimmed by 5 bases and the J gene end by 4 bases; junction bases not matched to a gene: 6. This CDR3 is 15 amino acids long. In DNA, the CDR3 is TGTGCCAGCAGCCTCTCGACAGGGGTTAATGAAAAACTGTTTTTT. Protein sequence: CASSLSTGVNEKLFF.

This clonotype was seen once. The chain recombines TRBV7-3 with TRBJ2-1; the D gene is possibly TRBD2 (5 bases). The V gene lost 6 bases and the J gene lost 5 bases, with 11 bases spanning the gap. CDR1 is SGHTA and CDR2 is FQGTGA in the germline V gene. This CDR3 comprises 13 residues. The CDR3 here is CASRKGDNNEQFF. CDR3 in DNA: TGTGCCAGCAGAAAGGGAGATAACAATGAGCAGTTCTTC.

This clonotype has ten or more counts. The CDR3, as DNA: TGTGCCAGCTCACCACTGCAGGGTCCTGGCTACACCTTC. Translated: CASSPLQGPGYTF. V is TRBV18 and J is TRBJ1-2, with a weak D call TRBD1 (5 bases). This CDR3 comprises 13 residues. Trimming cost V 1 base and J 7 bases, with 10 bases left between them. Germline CDR1 reads KGHSH; CDR2 reads LQKENI.

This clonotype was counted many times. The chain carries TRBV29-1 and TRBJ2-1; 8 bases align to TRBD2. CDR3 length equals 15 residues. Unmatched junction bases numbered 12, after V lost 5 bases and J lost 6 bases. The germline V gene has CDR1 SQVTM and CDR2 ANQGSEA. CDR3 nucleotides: TGCAGCGTTTCCGCACTGGGGACTAGTATCAATGAGCAGTTCTTC. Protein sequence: CSVSALGTSINEQFF.

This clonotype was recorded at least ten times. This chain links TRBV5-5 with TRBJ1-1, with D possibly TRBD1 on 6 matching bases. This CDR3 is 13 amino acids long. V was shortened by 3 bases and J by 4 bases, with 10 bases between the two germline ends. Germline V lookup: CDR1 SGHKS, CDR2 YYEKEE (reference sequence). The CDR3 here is CASSSRGGTEAFF. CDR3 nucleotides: TGTGCCAGCAGCTCCAGGGGAGGCACTGAAGCTTTCTTT.

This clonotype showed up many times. This CDR3 reads CASSVTASSGNTIYF. The CDR3 nucleotides read TGTGCCAGTAGTGTAACGGCAAGCTCTGGAAACACCATATATTTT. V is TRBV19 and J is TRBJ1-3, with D unclear. Germline loops: CDR1 LNHDA, CDR2 SQIVND (reference sequence). The CDR3 covers 15 residues. V was cut by 5 bases and J by 0 bases, with 11 bases left in between.

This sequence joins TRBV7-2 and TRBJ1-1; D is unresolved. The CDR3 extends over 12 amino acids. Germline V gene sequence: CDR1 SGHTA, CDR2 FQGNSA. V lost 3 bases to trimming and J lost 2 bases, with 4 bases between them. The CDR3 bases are TGTGCCAGCAGCTTCGGTAACACTGAAGCTTTCTTT. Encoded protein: CASSFGNTEAFF.

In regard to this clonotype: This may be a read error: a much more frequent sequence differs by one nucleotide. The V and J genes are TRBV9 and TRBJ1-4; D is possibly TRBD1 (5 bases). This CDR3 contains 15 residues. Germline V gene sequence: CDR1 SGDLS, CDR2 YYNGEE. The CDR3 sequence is CASRVGAATNEKLFF. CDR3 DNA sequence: TGTGCCAGCCGCGTAGGGGCAGCAACTAATGAAAAACTGTTTTTT.

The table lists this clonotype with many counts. The CDR3 reads CASIKGTNTEAFF. The DNA of the CDR3 is TGTGCCAGCATAAAGGGAACGAACACTGAAGCTTTCTTT. V is TRBV5-6 and J is TRBJ1-1, with D uncertain. Germline V CDR1 and CDR2: SGHDT, YYEEEE. The CDR3 is 13 amino acids. Trimming removed 6 bases from V and 1 base from J, with 10 bases in between.

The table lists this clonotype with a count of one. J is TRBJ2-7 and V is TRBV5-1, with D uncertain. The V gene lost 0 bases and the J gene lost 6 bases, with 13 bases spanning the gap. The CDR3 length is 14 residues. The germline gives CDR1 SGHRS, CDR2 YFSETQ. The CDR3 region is CASSLVGRSGEQYV. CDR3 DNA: TGCGCCAGCAGCTTGGTTGGCCGGTCGGGCGAGCAGTACGTC.

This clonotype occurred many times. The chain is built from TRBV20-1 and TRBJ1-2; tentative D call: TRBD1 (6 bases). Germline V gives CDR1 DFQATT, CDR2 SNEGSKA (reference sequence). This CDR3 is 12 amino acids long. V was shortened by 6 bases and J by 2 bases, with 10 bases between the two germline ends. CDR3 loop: CSAGQTNYGYTF. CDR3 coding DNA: TGCAGTGCCGGACAGACAAACTATGGCTACACCTTC.

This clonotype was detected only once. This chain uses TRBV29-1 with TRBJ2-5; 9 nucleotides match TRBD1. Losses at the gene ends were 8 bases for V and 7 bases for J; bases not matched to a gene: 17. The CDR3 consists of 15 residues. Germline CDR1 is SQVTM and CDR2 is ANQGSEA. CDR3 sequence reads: CSQVGQGISGVTQYF. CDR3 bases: TGCAGCCAAGTAGGACAGGGGATCTCGGGTGTGACCCAGTACTTC.

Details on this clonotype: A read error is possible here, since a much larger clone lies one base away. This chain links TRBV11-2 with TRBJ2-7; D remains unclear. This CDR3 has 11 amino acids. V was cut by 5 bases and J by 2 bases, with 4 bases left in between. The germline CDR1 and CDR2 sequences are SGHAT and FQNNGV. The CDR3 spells CASSPAYEQYV. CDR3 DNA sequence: TGTGCCAGCAGCCCAGCCTACGAGCAGTACGTC.

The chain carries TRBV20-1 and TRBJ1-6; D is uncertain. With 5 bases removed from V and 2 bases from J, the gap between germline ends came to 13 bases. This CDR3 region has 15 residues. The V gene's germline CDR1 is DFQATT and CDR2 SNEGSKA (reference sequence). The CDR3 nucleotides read TGCAGTGCTCGCTGGGGTGGGGCCTATAATTCACCCCTCCACTTT. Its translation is CSARWGGAYNSPLHF.

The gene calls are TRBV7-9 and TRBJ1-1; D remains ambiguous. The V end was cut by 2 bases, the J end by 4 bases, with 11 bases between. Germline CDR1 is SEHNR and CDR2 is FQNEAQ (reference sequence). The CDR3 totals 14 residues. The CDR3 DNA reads TGTGCCAGCAGCTTAAAGCCGGGTGGCACTGAAGCTTTCTTT. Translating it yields CASSLKPGGTEAFF.

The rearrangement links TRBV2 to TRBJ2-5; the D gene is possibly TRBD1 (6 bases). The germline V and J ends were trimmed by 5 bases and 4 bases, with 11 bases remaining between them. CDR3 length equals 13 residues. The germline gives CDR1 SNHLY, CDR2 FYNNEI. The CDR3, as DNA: TGTGCCAGCAGTACAGGGTTAGGAGAGACCCAGTACTTC. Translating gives CASSTGLGETQYF.